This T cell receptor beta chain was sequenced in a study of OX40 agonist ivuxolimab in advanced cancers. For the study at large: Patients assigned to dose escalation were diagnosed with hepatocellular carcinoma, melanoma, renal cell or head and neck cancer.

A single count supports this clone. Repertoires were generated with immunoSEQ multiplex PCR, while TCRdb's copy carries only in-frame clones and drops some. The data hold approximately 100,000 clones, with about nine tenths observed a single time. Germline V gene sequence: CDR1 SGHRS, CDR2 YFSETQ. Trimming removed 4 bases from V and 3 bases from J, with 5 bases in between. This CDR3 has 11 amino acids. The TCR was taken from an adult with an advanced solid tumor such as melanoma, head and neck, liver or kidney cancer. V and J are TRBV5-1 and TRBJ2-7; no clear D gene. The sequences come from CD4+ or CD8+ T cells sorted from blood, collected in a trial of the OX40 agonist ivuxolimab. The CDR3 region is CASSDDYEQYF. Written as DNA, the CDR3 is TGCGCCAGCAGCGACGACTACGAGCAGTACTTC.